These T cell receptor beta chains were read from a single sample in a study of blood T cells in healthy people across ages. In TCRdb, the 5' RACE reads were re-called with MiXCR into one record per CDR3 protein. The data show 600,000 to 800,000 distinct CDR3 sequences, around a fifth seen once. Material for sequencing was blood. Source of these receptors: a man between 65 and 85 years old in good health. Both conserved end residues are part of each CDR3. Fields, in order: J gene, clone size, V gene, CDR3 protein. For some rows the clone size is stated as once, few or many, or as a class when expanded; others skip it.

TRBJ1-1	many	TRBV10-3	CAISLGSGTEAFF
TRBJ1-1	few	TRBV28	CASGYLGEAFF
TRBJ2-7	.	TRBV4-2	CASSQGRPAAGYEQYF
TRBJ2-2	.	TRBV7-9	CASSPAGGPITGELFF
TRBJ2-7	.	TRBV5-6	CASSFGRPSYEQYF
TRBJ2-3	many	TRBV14	CASSRKIDRGNTQYF
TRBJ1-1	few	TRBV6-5	CASSRSGGNTEAFF
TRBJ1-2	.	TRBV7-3	CASTSGSHAPTQTNYGYTF
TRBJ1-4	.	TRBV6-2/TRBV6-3	CASRNEKLFF
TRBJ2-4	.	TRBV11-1	CASSLRSASKNIQYF
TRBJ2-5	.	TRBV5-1	CASSLFGLAGEVGETQYF
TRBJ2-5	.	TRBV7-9	CASSKTQETQYF
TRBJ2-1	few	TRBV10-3	CAISAPSVELEQFF
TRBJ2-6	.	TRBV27	CASSSSFLSGANVLTF
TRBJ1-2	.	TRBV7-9	CASSLAGMLRGYTF
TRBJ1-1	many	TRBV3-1	CASSQVRLQASTEAFF
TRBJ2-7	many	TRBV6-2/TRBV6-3	CASSYSKQRFSYEQYF
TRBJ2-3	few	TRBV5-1	CASSLIAGGRDTQYF
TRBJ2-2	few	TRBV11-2	CASSPRLAGVSGELFF
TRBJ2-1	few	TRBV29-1	CSAATSGRTHNEQFF
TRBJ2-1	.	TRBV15	CATSRDELATKQFF
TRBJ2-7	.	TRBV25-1	CASSELDRPKSYEQYF
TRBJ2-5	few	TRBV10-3	CAISDYSQETQYF
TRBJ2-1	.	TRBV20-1	CSARVGTGVDEQFF
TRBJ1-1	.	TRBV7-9	CASRQYRDRHTEAFF
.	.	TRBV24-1	CATSDEETQYF
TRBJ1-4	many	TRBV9	CASSVGLNEKLFF
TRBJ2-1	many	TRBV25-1	CASSGVGSSYNEQFF
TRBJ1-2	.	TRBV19	CASLDRAPLGYTF
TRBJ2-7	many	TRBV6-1	CASSESHYEQYF
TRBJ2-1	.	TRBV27	CASSYMPGGPYNEQFF
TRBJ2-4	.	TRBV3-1	CASSPTGLLAKNIQYF
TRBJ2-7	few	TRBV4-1	CASSQSRGTGISYEQYF
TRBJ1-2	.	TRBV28	CASSSRDRVGYTF
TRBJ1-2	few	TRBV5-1	CASSLDRGLQGYTF
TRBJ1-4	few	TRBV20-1	CSARDPRGAEKKLFF
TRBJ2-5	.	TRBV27	CASSPSEVAGGQETQYF
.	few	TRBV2	CASNKLGVYNEQFF
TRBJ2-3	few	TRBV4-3	CASSQEQKNTDTQYF
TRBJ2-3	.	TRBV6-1	CASSERAIDRPYTQYF
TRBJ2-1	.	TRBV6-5	CASSYSVTHNEQFF
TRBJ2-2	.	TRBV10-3	CAIREDYTGELFF
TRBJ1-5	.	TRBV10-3	CAVSESAGSQPQHF
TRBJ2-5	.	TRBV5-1	CASSLGLAEVRETQYF
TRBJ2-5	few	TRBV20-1	CSAREQGRRETQYF
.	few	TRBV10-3	CAIPEWRENYNEQFF
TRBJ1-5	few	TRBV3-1	CASSQAGPGQPQHF
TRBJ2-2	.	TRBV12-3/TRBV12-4	CASSAQTSGSFTGELFF
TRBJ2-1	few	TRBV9	CASSVEDEQFF